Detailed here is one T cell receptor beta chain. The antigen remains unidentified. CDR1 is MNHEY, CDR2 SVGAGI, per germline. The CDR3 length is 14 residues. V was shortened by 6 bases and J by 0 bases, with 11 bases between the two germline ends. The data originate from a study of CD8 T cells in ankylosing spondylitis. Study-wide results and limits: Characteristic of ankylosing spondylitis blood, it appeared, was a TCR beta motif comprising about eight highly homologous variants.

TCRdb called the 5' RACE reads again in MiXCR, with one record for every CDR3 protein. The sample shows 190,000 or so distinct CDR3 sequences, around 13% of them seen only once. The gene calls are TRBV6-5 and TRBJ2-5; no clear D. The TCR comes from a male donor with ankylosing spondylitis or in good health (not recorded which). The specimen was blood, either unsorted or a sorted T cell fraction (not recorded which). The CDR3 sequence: CASSITSYQETQYF. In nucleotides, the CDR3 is TGTGCCAGCAGCATTACTTCGTACCAAGAGACCCAGTACTTC.